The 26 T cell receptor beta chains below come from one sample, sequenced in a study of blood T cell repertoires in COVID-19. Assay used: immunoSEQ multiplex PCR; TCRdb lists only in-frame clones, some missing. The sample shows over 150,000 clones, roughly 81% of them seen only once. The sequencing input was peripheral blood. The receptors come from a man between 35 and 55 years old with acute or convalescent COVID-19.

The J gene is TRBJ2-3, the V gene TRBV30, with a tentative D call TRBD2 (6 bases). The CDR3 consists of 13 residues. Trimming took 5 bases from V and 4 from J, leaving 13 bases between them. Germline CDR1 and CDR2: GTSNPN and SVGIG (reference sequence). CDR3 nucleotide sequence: TGTGCCTGGTCTCCCTGGGGGGCAGATACGCAGTATTTT. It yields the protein CAWSPWGADTQYF.

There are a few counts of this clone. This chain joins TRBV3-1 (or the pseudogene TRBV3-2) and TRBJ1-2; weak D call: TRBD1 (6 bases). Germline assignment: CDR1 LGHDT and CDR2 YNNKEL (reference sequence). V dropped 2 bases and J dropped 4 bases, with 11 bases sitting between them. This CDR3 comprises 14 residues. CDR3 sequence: CASSQLTGIYGYTF. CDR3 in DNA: TGTGCCAGCAGCCAATTAACAGGGATCTATGGCTACACCTTC.

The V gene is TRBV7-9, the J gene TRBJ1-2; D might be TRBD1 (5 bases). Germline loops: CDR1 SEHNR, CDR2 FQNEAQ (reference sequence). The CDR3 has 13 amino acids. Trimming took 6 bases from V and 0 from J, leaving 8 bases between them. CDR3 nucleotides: TGTGCCAGCAGTCCAGGGTCTAACTATGGCTACACCTTC. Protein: CASSPGSNYGYTF.

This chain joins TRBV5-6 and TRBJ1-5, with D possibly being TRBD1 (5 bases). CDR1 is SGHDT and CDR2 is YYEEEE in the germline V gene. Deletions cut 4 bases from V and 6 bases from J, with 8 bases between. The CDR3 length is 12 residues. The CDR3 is CASSGRGQPQHF. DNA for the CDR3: TGTGCCAGCAGCGGGAGGGGTCAGCCCCAGCATTTT.

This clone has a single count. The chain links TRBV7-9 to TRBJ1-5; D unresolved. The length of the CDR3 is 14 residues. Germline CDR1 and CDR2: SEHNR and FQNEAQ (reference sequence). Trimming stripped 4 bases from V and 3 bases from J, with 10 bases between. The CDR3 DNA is TGTGCCAGCAGCTCGGATAACTACAATCAGCCCCAGCATTTT. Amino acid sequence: CASSSDNYNQPQHF.

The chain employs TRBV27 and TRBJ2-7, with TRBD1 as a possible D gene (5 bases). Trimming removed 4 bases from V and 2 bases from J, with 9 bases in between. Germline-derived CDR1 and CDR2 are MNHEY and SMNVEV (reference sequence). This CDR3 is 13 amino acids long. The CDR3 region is CASSSGQPYEQYF. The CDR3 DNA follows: TGTGCCAGCAGTTCCGGACAACCCTACGAGCAGTACTTC.

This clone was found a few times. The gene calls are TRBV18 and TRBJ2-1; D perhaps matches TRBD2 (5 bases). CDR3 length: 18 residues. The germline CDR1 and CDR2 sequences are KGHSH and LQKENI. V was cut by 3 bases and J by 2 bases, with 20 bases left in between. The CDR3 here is CASSPIGRGPGPYNEQFF. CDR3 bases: TGTGCCAGCTCACCGATTGGTAGAGGGCCCGGACCCTACAATGAGCAGTTCTTC.

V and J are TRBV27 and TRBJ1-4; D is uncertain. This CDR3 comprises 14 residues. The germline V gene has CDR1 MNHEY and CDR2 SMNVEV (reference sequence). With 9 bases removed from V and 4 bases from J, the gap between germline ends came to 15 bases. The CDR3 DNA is TGTGCCAGTGGAGACCGTAGGTTTAATGAAAAACTGTTTTTT. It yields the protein CASGDRRFNEKLFF.

This CDR3 reads CASRKAGGWYEQYF. CDR3 coding DNA: TGTGCCAGCAGGAAAGCGGGGGGGTGGTACGAGCAGTACTTC. The chain joins TRBV6-5 to TRBJ2-7, with 10 nucleotides matching TRBD2. Looked up from germline, CDR1 is MNHEY and CDR2 is SVGAGI. With 6 bases clipped from V and 4 bases from J, the junction kept 6 bases outside the gene matches. The CDR3 sequence is 14 residues long.

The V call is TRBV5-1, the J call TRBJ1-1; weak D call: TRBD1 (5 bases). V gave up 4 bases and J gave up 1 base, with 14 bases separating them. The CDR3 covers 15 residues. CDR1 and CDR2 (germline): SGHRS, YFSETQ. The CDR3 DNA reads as TGCGCCAGCAGCGACGACACTCAGGGGAACACTGAAGCTTTCTTT. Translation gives CASSDDTQGNTEAFF.

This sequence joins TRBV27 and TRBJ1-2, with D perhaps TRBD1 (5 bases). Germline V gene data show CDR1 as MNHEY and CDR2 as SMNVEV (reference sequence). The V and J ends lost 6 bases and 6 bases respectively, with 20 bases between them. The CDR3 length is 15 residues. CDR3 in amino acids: CASRGGEGRIHGYTF. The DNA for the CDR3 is TGTGCCAGCAGGGGGGGGGAGGGTCGAATCCATGGCTACACCTTC.

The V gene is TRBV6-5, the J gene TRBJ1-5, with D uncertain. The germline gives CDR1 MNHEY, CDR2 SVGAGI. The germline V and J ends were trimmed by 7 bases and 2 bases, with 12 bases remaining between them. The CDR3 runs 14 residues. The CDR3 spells CASTSRQGNQPQHF. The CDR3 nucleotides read TGTGCCAGCACCAGCAGGCAAGGCAATCAGCCCCAGCATTTT.

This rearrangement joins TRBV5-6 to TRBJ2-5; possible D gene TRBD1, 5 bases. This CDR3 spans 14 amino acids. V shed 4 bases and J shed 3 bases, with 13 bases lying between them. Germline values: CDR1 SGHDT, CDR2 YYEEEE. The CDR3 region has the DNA TGTGCCAGCAGCCCCCGACAGTTTAAAGAGACCCAGTACTTC. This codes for CASSPRQFKETQYF. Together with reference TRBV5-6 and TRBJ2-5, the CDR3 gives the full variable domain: DAGVTQSPTHLIKTRGQQVTLRCSPKSGHDTVSWYQQALGQGPQFIFQYYEEEERQRGNFPDRFSGHQFPNYSSELNVNALLLGDSALYLCASSPRQFKETQYFGPGTRLLVL.

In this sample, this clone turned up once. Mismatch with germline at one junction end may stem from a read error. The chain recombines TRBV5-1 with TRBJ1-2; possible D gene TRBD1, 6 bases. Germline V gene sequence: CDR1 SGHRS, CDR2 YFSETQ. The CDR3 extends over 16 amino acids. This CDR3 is CARSARGGQSNYGYTF. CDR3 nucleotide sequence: TGCGCCCGCAGCGCCCGGGGGGGGCAGTCCAACTATGGCTACACCTTC.

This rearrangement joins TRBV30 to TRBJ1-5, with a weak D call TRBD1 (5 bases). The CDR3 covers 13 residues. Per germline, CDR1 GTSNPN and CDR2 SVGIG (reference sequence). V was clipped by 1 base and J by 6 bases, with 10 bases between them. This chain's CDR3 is CAWSGSGGQPQHF. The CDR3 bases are TGTGCCTGGAGTGGGTCGGGGGGTCAGCCCCAGCATTTT.

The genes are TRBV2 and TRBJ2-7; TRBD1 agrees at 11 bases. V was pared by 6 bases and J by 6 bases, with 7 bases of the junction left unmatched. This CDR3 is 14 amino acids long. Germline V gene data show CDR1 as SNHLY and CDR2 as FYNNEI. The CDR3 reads CASRAGQGAGEQYF. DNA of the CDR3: TGTGCCAGCAGGGCAGGACAGGGGGCAGGCGAGCAGTACTTC.

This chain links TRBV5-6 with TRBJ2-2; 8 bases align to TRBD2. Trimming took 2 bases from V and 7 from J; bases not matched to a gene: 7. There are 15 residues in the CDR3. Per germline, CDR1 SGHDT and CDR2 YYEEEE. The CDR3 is CASSLTGGADGELFF. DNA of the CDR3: TGTGCCAGCAGCTTAACCGGGGGGGCCGACGGGGAGCTGTTTTTT.

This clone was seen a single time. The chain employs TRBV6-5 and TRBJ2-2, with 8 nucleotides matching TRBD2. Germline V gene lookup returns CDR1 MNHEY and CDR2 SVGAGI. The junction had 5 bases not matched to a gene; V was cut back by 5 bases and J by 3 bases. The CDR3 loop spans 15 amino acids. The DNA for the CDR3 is TGTGCCAGCAGTAAACCGGGACTAGACACCGGGGAGCTGTTTTTT. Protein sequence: CASSKPGLDTGELFF.

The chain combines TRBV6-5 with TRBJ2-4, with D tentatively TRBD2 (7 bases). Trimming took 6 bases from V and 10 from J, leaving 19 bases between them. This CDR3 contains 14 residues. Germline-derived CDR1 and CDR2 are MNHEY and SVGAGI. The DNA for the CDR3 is TGTGCCAGCAGGAGTCCTGGGGGGGCTCGGATTCAGTACTTC. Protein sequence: CASRSPGGARIQYF.

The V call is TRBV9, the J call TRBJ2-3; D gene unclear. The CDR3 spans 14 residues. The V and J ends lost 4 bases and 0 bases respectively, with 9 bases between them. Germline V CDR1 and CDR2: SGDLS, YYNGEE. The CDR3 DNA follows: TGTGCCAGCAGCTCGCGCTCTAGCACAGATACGCAGTATTTT. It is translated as CASSSRSSTDTQYF.

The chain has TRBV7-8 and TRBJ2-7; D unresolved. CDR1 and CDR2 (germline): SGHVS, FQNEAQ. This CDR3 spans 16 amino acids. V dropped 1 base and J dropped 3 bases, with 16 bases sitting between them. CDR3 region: CASSLGWMGSNYEQYF. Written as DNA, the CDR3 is TGTGCCAGCAGCTTAGGATGGATGGGCAGTAACTACGAGCAGTACTTC.

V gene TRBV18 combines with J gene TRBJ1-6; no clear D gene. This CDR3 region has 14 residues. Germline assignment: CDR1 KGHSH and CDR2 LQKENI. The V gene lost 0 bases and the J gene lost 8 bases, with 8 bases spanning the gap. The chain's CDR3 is CASSPPESHSPLHF. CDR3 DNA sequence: TGTGCCAGCTCACCACCGGAGAGTCATTCACCCCTCCACTTT.

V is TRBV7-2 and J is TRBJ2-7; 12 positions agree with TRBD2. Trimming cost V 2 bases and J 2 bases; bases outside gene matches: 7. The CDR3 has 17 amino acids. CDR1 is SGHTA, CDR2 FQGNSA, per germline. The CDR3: CASSLKGASGGAYEQYF. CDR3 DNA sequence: TGTGCCAGCAGCTTAAAAGGGGCTAGCGGGGGGGCCTACGAGCAGTACTTC.

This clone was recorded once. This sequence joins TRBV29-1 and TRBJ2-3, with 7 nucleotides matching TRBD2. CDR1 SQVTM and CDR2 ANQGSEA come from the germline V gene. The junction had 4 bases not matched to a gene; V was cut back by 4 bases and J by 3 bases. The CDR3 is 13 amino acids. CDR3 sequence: CSVAGLLTDTQYF. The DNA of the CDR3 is TGCAGCGTTGCGGGACTACTGACAGATACGCAGTATTTT.

The CDR3 DNA sequence: TGTGCCAGCAGAATGGGACACTCCACAAACATTCAGTACTTC. Protein: CASRMGHSTNIQYF. The chain links TRBV5-6 to TRBJ2-4, with a tentative D call TRBD1 (6 bases). The CDR3 totals 14 residues. Germline V CDR1 and CDR2: SGHDT, YYEEEE. The V end was cut by 5 bases, the J end by 6 bases, with 15 bases between.

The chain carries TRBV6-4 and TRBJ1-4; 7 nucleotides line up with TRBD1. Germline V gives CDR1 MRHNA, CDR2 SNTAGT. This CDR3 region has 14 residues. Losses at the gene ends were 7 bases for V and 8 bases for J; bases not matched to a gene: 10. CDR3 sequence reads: CASMRRGPGEKLFF. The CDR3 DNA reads TGTGCCAGCATGAGAAGGGGGCCGGGAGAAAAACTGTTTTTT.